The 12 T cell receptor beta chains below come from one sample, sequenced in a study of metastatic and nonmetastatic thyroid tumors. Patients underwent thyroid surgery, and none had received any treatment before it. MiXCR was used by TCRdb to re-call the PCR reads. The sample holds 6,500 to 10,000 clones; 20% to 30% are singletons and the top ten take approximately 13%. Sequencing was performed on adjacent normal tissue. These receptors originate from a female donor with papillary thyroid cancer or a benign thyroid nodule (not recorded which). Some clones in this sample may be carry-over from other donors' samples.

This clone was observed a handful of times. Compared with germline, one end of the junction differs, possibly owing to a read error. The CDR3 here is CASSPPLVRGLQDTQYF. DNA of the CDR3: TGTGCCAGCAGCCCTCCTTTGGTCAGGGGGCTGCAAGATACCCAGTACTTC. V gene TRBV7-9 combines with J gene TRBJ2-5; 8 bases fit TRBD1. The germline CDR1 and CDR2 sequences are SEHNR and FQNEAQ (reference sequence). The CDR3 spans 17 residues.

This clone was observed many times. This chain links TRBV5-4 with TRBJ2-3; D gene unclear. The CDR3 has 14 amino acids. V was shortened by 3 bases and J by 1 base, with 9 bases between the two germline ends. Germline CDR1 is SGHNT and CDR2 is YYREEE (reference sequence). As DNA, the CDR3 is TGTGCCAGCAGCTCCACCGCCGGCACAGATACGCAGTATTTT. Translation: CASSSTAGTDTQYF.

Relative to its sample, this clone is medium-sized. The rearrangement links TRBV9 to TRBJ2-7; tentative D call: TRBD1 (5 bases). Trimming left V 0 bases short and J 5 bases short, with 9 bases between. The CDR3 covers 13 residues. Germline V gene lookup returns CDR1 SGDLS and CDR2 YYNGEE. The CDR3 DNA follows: TGTGCCAGCAGCGTAGAGCTAGGGGACGAGCAGTACTTC. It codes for CASSVELGDEQYF.

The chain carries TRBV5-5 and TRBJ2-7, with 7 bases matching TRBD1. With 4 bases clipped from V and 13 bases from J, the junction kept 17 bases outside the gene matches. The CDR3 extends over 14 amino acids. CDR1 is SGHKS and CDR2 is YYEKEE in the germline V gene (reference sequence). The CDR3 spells CASSGLGTVYDHYF. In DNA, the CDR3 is TGTGCCAGCAGCGGCCTCGGGACAGTATACGATCATTACTTC.

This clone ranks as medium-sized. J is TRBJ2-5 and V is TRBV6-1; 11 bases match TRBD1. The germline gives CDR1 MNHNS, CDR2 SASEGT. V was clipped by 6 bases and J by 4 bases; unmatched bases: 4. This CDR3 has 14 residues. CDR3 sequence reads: CASRRDRGRETQYF. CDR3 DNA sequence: TGTGCCAGCAGACGGGACAGGGGGAGAGAGACCCAGTACTTC.

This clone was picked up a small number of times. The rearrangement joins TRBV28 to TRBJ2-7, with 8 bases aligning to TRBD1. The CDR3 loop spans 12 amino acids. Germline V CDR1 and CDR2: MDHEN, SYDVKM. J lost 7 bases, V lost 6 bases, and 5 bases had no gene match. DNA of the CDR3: TGTGCCAGCAGAACGACAGGGGTAGAGCAGTACTTC. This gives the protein CASRTTGVEQYF.

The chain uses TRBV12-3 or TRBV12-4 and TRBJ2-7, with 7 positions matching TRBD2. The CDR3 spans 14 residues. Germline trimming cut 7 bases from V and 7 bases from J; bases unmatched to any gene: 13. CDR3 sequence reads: CASTLRGIQGEQYF. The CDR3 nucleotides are TGTGCCAGCACCCTGCGGGGGATTCAGGGAGAGCAGTACTTC.

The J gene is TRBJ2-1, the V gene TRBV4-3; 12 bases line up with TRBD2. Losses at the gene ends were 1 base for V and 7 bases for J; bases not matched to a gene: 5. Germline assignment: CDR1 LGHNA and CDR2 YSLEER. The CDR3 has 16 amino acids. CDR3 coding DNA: TGCGCCAGCAGCCAAGGGCTAGCGGGAGGGATTAATGAGCAGTTCTTC. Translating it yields CASSQGLAGGINEQFF.

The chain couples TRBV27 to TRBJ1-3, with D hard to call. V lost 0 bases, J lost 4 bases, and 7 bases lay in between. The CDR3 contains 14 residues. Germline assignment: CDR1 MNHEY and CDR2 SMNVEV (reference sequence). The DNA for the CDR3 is TGTGCCAGCAGTTTATCCCCCGGGGGAAACACCATATATTTT. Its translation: CASSLSPGGNTIYF.

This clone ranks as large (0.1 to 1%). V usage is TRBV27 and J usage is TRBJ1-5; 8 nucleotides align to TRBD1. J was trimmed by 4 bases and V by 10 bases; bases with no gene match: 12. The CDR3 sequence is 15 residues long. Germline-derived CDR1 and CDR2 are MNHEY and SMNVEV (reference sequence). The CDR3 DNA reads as TGTGCCACCAAAGGACGGACAGGGACGAATCAGCCCCAGCATTTT. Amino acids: CATKGRTGTNQPQHF.

CDR3 sequence (DNA): TGTGCCAGCAGTATTAAGACTAGCTGGAAAAACATTCAGTACTTC. Residues: CASSIKTSWKNIQYF. The J gene is TRBJ2-4, the V gene TRBV28; 7 nucleotides align to TRBD2. The CDR3 contains 15 residues. Trimming cost V 5 bases and J 4 bases; bases outside gene matches: 8. The germline V gene has CDR1 MDHEN and CDR2 SYDVKM.

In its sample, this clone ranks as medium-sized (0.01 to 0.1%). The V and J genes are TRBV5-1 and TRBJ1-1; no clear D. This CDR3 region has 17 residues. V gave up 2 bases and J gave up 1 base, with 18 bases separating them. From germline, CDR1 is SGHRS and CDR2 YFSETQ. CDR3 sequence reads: CASSLMSFGVANTEAFF. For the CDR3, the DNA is TGCGCCAGCAGCTTAATGTCCTTCGGCGTTGCGAACACTGAAGCTTTCTTT.